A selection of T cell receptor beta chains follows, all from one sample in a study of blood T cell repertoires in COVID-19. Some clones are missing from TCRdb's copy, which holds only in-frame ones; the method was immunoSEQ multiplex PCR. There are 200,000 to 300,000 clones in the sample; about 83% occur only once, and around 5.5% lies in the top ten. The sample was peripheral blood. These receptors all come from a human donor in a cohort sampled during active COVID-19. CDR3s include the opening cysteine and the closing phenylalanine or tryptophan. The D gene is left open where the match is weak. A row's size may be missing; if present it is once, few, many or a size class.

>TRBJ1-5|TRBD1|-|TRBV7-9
CASTSGTGSNQPQHF
TGTGCCAGCACCTCAGGGACAGGTAGCAATCAGCCCCAGCATTTT
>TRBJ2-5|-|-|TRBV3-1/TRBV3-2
CASSQQHTSETQYF
TGTGCCAGCAGCCAACAACACACGTCAGAGACCCAGTACTTC
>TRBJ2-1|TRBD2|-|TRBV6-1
CASSEGGWRTSGRANEQFF
TGTGCCAGCAGTGAAGGCGGGTGGAGGACTAGCGGGAGGGCGAATGAGCAGTTCTTC
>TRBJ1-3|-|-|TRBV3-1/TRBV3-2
CASSFTVSGNTIYF
TGTGCCAGCAGCTTTACAGTCTCTGGAAACACCATATATTTT
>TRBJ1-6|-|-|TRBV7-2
CASSSPEQGHSPLHF
TGTGCCAGCAGCTCGCCGGAACAGGGTCATTCACCCCTCCACTTT
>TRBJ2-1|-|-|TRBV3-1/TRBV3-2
CASSPREKGMYNEQFF
TGTGCCAGCAGCCCCCGGGAAAAGGGTATGTACAATGAGCAGTTCTTC
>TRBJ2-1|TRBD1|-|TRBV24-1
CATSDLRTGMDEQFF
TGTGCCACCAGTGACTTACGGACAGGAATGGATGAGCAGTTCTTC
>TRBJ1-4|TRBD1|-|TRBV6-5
CASSYMTGDEKLFF
TGTGCCAGCAGTTATATGACAGGGGATGAAAAACTGTTTTTT
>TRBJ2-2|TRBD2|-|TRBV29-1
CSVKVLAGDTGELFF
TGCAGCGTGAAGGTCCTAGCGGGTGACACCGGGGAGCTGTTTTTT
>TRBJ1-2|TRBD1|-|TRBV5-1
CASSGGGQGYGYTF
TGCGCCAGCAGCGGCGGGGGACAGGGCTATGGCTACACCTTC
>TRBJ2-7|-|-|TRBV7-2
CASSLVQGSSYEQYF
TGTGCCAGCAGCTTAGTCCAGGGAAGCTCCTACGAGCAGTACTTC
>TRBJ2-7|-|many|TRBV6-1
CASSEVVLESEQYF
TGTGCCAGCAGTGAAGTAGTTTTGGAGTCCGAGCAGTACTTC
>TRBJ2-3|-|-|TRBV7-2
CASSSTGGRTDTQYF
TGTGCCAGCAGCTCTACGGGGGGCCGCACAGATACGCAGTATTTT
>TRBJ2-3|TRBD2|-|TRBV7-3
CASSLREGMRADTQYF
TGTGCCAGCAGCTTGAGGGAGGGGATGAGGGCAGATACGCAGTATTTT
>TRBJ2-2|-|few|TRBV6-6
CASSYEINTGELFF
TGTGCCAGCAGTTACGAGATAAATACCGGGGAGCTGTTTTTT
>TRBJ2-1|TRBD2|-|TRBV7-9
CASNPGREYNNEQFF
TGTGCCAGCAACCCGGGGCGGGAGTATAACAATGAGCAGTTCTTC
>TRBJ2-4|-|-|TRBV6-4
CASSDWTVAKNIQYF
TGTGCCAGCAGTGACTGGACTGTAGCCAAAAACATTCAGTACTTC
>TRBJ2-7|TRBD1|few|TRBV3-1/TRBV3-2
CASSQDVRGNYEQYF
TGTGCCAGCAGCCAAGATGTCAGGGGGAACTACGAGCAGTACTTC
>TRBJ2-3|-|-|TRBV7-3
CASSLQGSTDTQYF
TGTGCCAGCAGCTTACAGGGGAGCACAGATACGCAGTATTTT
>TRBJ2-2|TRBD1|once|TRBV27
CASSRWTGGTGELFF
TGTGCCAGCAGTCGATGGACAGGCGGCACCGGGGAGCTGTTTTTT
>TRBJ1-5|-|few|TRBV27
CASSSDTSNQPQHF
TGTGCCAGCAGCTCCGACACTAGCAATCAGCCCCAGCATTTT
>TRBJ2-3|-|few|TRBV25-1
CASSRTGETDTQYF
TGTGCCAGCAGTCGGACGGGAGAGACAGATACGCAGTATTTT
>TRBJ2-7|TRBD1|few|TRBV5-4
CASSSQGVIYEQYF
TGTGCCAGCAGCTCACAGGGGGTTATCTACGAGCAGTACTTC
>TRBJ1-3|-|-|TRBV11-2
CASRSTGSSGNTIYF
TGTGCCAGCAGATCTACAGGGAGTTCTGGAAACACCATATATTTT
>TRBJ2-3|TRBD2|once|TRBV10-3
CATLAGGTDTQYF
TGTGCCACCCTAGCGGGGGGCACAGATACGCAGTATTTT
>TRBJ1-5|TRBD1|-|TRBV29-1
CSVLAGTATDQPQHF
TGCAGCGTTTTAGCCGGGACAGCTACTGATCAGCCCCAGCATTTT
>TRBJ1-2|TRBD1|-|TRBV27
CASSWDRNYGYTF
TGTGCCAGCAGTTGGGACAGAAACTATGGCTACACCTTC
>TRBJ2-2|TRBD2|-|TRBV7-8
CASSPRVGGGMTYNTGELFF
TGTGCCAGCAGCCCCCGGGTTGGCGGGGGGATGACTTATAACACCGGGGAGCTGTTTTTT
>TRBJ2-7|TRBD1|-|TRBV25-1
CASSPLGQLFYEQYF
TGTGCCAGCAGCCCACTGGGACAGCTATTCTACGAGCAGTACTTC
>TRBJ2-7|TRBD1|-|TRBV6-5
CASSYLGQLYEQYF
TGTGCCAGCAGTTACCTGGGACAGTTATACGAGCAGTACTTC
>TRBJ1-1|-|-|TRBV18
CASSRVENTEAFF
TGTGCCAGCTCGCGGGTCGAGAACACTGAAGCTTTCTTT
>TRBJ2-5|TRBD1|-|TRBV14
CASSQDFHRGKTQYF
TGTGCCAGCAGCCAAGATTTTCACAGGGGAAAGACCCAGTACTTC
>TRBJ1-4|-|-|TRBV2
CASSEAKGANEKLFF
TGTGCCAGCAGTGAAGCAAAGGGGGCTAATGAAAAACTGTTTTTT
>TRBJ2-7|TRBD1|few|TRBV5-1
CASSLGTGYYEQYF
TGCGCCAGCAGCTTAGGGACAGGGTACTACGAGCAGTACTTC
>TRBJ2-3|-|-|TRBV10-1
CASGKRGSGTDTQYF
TGCGCCAGCGGGAAACGGGGAAGCGGCACAGATACGCAGTATTTT
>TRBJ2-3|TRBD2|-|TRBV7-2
CASSLGSGSRRQYF
TGTGCCAGCAGCTTAGGGAGCGGGAGTCGGCGGCAGTATTTT
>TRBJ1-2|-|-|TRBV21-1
CASVKGRQGNGGYTF
TGTGCCAGCGTCAAAGGAAGACAGGGGAACGGTGGCTACACCTTC
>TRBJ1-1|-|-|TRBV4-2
CASSPGNLQGDTEAFF
TGTGCCAGCAGCCCTGGCAACCTACAGGGAGACACTGAAGCTTTCTTT